A selection of T cell receptor beta chains follows, all from one sample in a study of shared clonotypes between healthy human individuals. Some clones are missing from TCRdb's copy, which holds only in-frame ones; the method was immunoSEQ multiplex PCR. The sample carries 1.5 million to 1.9 million clones, approximately 98% recorded once. Material: naive CD4+ T cells sorted from blood. The source of these receptors is a man aged 25 to 45 in good health. CDR3s include the opening cysteine and the closing phenylalanine or tryptophan. The D gene is left open where the match is weak. A clone size is listed for some rows: how often the clone was seen (once, few, many), or a class if it is expanded.

D gene	J gene	V gene	clone size	CDR3 DNA	CDR3 protein
.	TRBJ2-7	TRBV7-2	once	TGTGCCAGCACCCGCTGGGACGGTCCCTACGAGCAGTACTTC	CASTRWDGPYEQYF
.	TRBJ1-1	TRBV5-4	.	TGTGCCAGCAGCTTGCGGGTGGGGACTGAAGCTTTCTTT	CASSLRVGTEAFF
.	TRBJ1-2	TRBV5-4	once	TGTGCCAGCAGCTTGCCAGGGGAGTGGGAGGGCTACACCTTC	CASSLPGEWEGYTF
.	TRBJ1-1	TRBV5-6	.	TGTGCCAGCAGCTTGTCCGCTGGTGAAGCTTTCTTT	CASSLSAGEAFF
TRBD2	TRBJ2-7	TRBV5-4	.	TGTGCCAGCAGCTCCACGCCGGGACTAGCGAATTACGAGCAGTACTTC	CASSSTPGLANYEQYF
TRBD2	TRBJ2-3	TRBV5-4	.	TGTGCCAGCAGCCGTAGCGGGGCCGGAGGGAATACGCAGTATTTT	CASSRSGAGGNTQYF
.	TRBJ2-5	TRBV15	.	TGTGCCACCAGCAGAGAACACGGAGGAGACAAGACCCAGTACTTC	CATSREHGGDKTQYF
TRBD2	TRBJ2-5	TRBV6-6	.	TGTGCCAGCAGACGGACTAGCGGGAGAGAGACCCAGTACTTC	CASRRTSGRETQYF
.	TRBJ1-2	TRBV29-1	.	TGCAGCCTCGGCCGGGCAGACGGAGGCTACACCTTC	CSLGRADGGYTF
.	TRBJ1-1	TRBV10-3	.	TGTGCCATCGCCGTACAGAACACTGAAGCTTTCTTT	CAIAVQNTEAFF
.	TRBJ2-7	TRBV19	.	TGTGCCAGTAGTATAGCCCCCGACCCTATCGCCTACGAGCAGTACTTC	CASSIAPDPIAYEQYF
TRBD1	TRBJ1-1	TRBV9	.	TGTGCCAGCAGCGTAGGGGACAGCTTTAACACTGAAGCTTTCTTT	CASSVGDSFNTEAFF
.	TRBJ1-2	TRBV19	.	TGTGCCAGTAGTATGATGAGTCAGAACTATGGCTACACCTTC	CASSMMSQNYGYTF
TRBD1	TRBJ1-2	TRBV2	.	TGTGCCAGCAGCTCGGACAGGGGGCTTTATGGCTACACCTTC	CASSSDRGLYGYTF
TRBD1	TRBJ2-7	TRBV6-6	.	TGTGCCAGCAGGGAAGGACAGGGAAACTACGAGCAGTACTTC	CASREGQGNYEQYF
TRBD2	TRBJ2-5	TRBV9	.	TGTGCCAGCAGCGCACAAACTAGCGGGAGGCAAGAGACCCAGTACTTC	CASSAQTSGRQETQYF
.	TRBJ2-1	TRBV5-5	once	TGTGCCAGCAGCCCCACTAGGGGGTTAGAGAGGCAGTTCTTC	CASSPTRGLERQFF
.	TRBJ1-3	TRBV14	.	TGTGCCAGCAGCCAAGAGGCAGGGAAATGGAACACCATATATTTT	CASSQEAGKWNTIYF
.	TRBJ1-1	TRBV5-1	.	TGCGCCAGCGCAAATCGTTTCAACGGGATCACTGAAGCTTTCTTT	CASANRFNGITEAFF
.	TRBJ1-1	TRBV27	.	TGTGCCAGCACAGACTACATGAACACTGAAGCTTTCTTT	CASTDYMNTEAFF
TRBD1	TRBJ2-1	TRBV5-1	.	TGCGCCAGCAGCCGAAGTGGACAGGTCCTTTACAATGAGCAGTTCTTC	CASSRSGQVLYNEQFF
TRBD2	TRBJ2-5	TRBV5-1	.	TGCGCCAGCAGCCCGACTAGCGGGACCCAGTACTTC	CASSPTSGTQYF
TRBD2	TRBJ2-1	TRBV6-4	.	TGTGCCAGCAGTTTACTAGCGGGAGGAAACAATGAGCAGTTCTTC	CASSLLAGGNNEQFF
TRBD2	TRBJ2-2	TRBV27	.	TGTGCCAGCAGCCCAGGCCGTACTAGCGGGAGGATCTGGGAGCTGTTTTTT	CASSPGRTSGRIWELFF
TRBD1	TRBJ2-1	TRBV7-2	.	TGTGCCAGCAGCACGCGGACAGGGACCTACAATGAGCAGTTCTTC	CASSTRTGTYNEQFF
TRBD1	TRBJ2-5	TRBV4-2	.	TGTGCCAGCAGCCTAGGACAGGGCGGAAAGACCCAGTACTTC	CASSLGQGGKTQYF
.	TRBJ2-2	TRBV6-5	.	TGTGCCAGCAGTTACACGGTCCCCGGGGAGCTGTTTTTT	CASSYTVPGELFF
TRBD2	TRBJ2-1	TRBV18	.	TGTGCCAGCTCGCCCCTAGCGGGAAGGGATGAGCAGTTCTTC	CASSPLAGRDEQFF
.	TRBJ2-7	TRBV4-1	.	TGCGCCAGCAGCCCCGGAGGTAGATCCTACGAGCAGTACTTC	CASSPGGRSYEQYF
.	TRBJ2-7	TRBV19	.	TGTGCCAGTAGTATAGCGCAGGACTCCTACGAGCAGTACTTC	CASSIAQDSYEQYF
.	TRBJ1-5	TRBV6-1	.	TGTGCCAGCAGTGCCCCTTTTTGGAATCAGCCCCAGCATTTT	CASSAPFWNQPQHF
TRBD1	TRBJ1-4	TRBV7-9	.	TGTGCCAGCAGCTCCCGGACAGGGTTTACGTTAGAAGCTAATGAAAAACTGTTTTTT	CASSSRTGFTLEANEKLFF
TRBD2	TRBJ2-1	TRBV7-9	.	TGTGCCAGCAGCTCGCGGGAGGATCGGAATGAGCAGTTCTTC	CASSSREDRNEQFF
.	TRBJ1-2	TRBV18	.	TGTGCCAGCTCACCTCTCGGGGGGGCCGGCTATGGCTACACCTTC	CASSPLGGAGYGYTF
TRBD1	TRBJ1-1	TRBV7-3	.	TGTGCCAGCAGTATACAGGGGGCTGCGAACACTGAAGCTTTCTTT	CASSIQGAANTEAFF
TRBD2	TRBJ2-7	TRBV7-9	.	TGTGCCAGCAGCTTAGTAAAAAGAGTAGCGGGAGTCCCCACCTACGAGCAGTACTTC	CASSLVKRVAGVPTYEQYF
TRBD1	TRBJ2-5	TRBV6-1	.	TGTGCCAGTCTGAAGGACAGGGTCCAAGAGACCCAGTACTTC	CASLKDRVQETQYF
.	TRBJ2-1	TRBV15	.	TGTGCCACCAGCAGAGAATCGGGACTCCTTACGCATGAGCAGTTCTTC	CATSRESGLLTHEQFF
TRBD2	TRBJ2-1	TRBV11-2	.	TGTGCCAGCAGCCCCGGACTAGCCTACAATGAGCAGTTCTTC	CASSPGLAYNEQFF
TRBD1	TRBJ2-4	TRBV29-1	.	TGCAGCGTTGTCAACAGGGGAGACATTCAGTACTTC	CSVVNRGDIQYF
.	TRBJ2-3	TRBV5-1	.	TGCGCCAGCAGCACTGGGACATTTAGCACAGATACGCAGTATTTT	CASSTGTFSTDTQYF
.	TRBJ1-5	TRBV7-8	.	TGTGCCAGCAGCCCAGAACGGGGGTTTTACAATCAGCCCCAGCATTTT	CASSPERGFYNQPQHF
TRBD2	TRBJ2-4	TRBV5-1	.	TGCGCCAGCAGCCCTGGGGGGGTTCTAGCCAAAAACATTCAGTACTTC	CASSPGGVLAKNIQYF
.	TRBJ1-1	TRBV29-1	.	TGCAGCGTTGCGGCAGGGGCGGCTGAAGCTTTCTTT	CSVAAGAAEAFF